This T cell receptor (beta chain) was sequenced in a study of T cells in Graves' hyperthyroidism and ophthalmopathy. Ophthalmopathy in the patients scored at least 3 on Clinical Activity Score and at least 4 on NOSPECS grade, lasting under 3 months. PBMCs stemmed from 10 ml fresh peripheral blood. This clonotype was seen at least ten times. Antigen specificity is unknown. There were TCR beta CDR3 regions amplified from RNA transcripts. A first-round RT-PCR of the TCR CDR3 used the HTBI primer set. TCRdb re-analysed the multiplex PCR reads in MiXCR, keeping a single row per CDR3 protein. This table holds 600,000 or so distinct CDR3 sequences, approximately 14% found once. Whole-study results and caveats: Ophthalmopathy was identified by the model a median about six months ahead of onset. In simple terms, a model built on 13 V-J features told ophthalmopathy apart from stable hyperthyroidism.

This receptor was identified in a woman aged 50 to 65 with Graves' ophthalmopathy. The sequenced sample consisted of blood.

The CDR3 coding sequence is TGTGCCAGCAGGCGGGAGTGGCAAGAGACCCAGTACTTC. Protein: CASRREWQETQYF. This chain connects TRBV2 to TRBJ2-5, with 7 bases matching TRBD2. This CDR3 comprises 13 residues. The V gene's germline CDR1 is SNHLY and CDR2 FYNNEI. V dropped 6 bases and J dropped 2; count of bases not matched to a gene: 3.